The present entry profiles one TCR beta chain with its context. No antigen is known for it. Per-nucleotide qualities are absent, and no much larger clonotype sits a single base away. The data were obtained in a study of vaccination and CD4 T cells after COVID-19 (dated by TCRdb to 2021 to 2024). A note on the overall study: SARS-CoV-2 positivity had been established in the convalescent patients by nasal swab PCR, and mild disease was recorded in about 9 of these patients and severe disease in one. In the convalescent cohort there were six males and four females, among whom were two Hispanic individuals, seven Caucasians, two Asians and one multiracial person. Each participant got two doses of either the Pfizer-BioNTech BNT162b2 vaccine (n=8) or the Moderna mRNA-1273 vaccine (n=2). Post-vaccine blood samples were taken a median of roughly 75 days after the second vaccine dose, with a range of about 14 to 241 days. Culture stimuli were overlapping spike peptide pools from SARS-CoV-2 and from the common cold coronaviruses HCoV-NL63, HCoV-OC43 and HCoV-229E. Post-COVID blood samples from convalescent patients were collected a median of approximately 100 days after diagnosis, with a range of roughly 35 to 180 days. In under twelve COVID-19 convalescent patients and 4 infection-naive healthy vaccine recipients, researchers compared the spike-specific CD4+ TCR repertoire from before mRNA vaccination with the repertoire from after. In control cultures, a CEFX viral epitope pool was used as positive control, an HIV-1 Nef peptide pool was used as negative control, or no peptide was added.

Libraries were made using PCR. DNA from cultured CD4+ T cells underwent TCR sequencing with the Oncomine TCR Beta short-read assay at the Johns Hopkins FTIC core. Genomic DNA was extracted from the cultured CD4+ T cells with the QIAamp micro DNA kit. The Oncomine TCR Beta libraries from cultured CD4+ T cells were pooled using unique dual indexes and then sequenced on an Illumina iSeq 100. For the original study's pipeline: Non-productive sequences were removed, and CDR3s that did not start with C, did not end with F or W, or were shorter than 7 amino acids were discarded. The MANAFEST web application was used to identify antigen-specific clonotypes by comparing peptide-stimulated wells against reference wells and other culture wells. Positive clones required FDR below 0.05, an odds ratio above 5, and productive frequency above 0.1% in at least two of three replicate wells. Clonotypes that were significantly expanded in both SARS-CoV-2 spike wells and at least one common cold coronavirus spike condition were defined as cross-reactive. Similarity between CDR3 sequences was evaluated in R version 3.6.1 using Levenshtein distances (stringdist) and unrooted phylogenetic trees (ape). TCRdb reworked the public reads: Q25 trimming with fastp, MiXCR clone assembly, productive beta chains retained. Rows with a matching CDR3 protein are joined into one entry that keeps the most common DNA and genes. TCRdb, rather than the study authors, made the V and J calls. The sample table holds about 2,800 distinct CDR3 sequences, of which around a third were seen once. Over 35% of the sample is held by the ten biggest clonotypes.

Paper-wide results and their limitations: The number of convalescent patients in the study was relatively small, and the study did not examine early timepoints following natural infection. Of the vaccine-specific clones found in convalescent patients, nearly all (304 of 307) were mono-reactive for SARS-CoV-2 spike instead of being cross-reactive with common cold coronaviruses. The median count of SARS-CoV-2-reactive clonotypes went up from approximately 20 after infection to a few dozen after vaccination, although the change was not significant. In convalescent patients, a median around 90% of post-vaccine SARS-CoV-2-reactive clones were detected only after vaccination, and vaccine-specific priming was suggested by this finding.

V trim: 0 bases; J trim: 0 bases; unmatched bases: 1. The germline V gene provides CDR1 SGHAT and CDR2 FQNNGV. The cysteine opens and the phenylalanine closes a CDR3 of 15 amino acids. CDR3 DNA is the only sequence kept; it has 45 bases, read in frame from the first base. What the treatment or condition label conveys for this sample: approximately nine-day PBMC culture with coronavirus spike peptide pools or control peptides (ViraFEST assay). The ViraFEST assay, used in the study, expanded antigen-specific T cells with peptide pools and then identified the expanded clonotypes through TCR sequencing. The positive SARS-CoV-2 PCR tests of the convalescent patients were dated from March to December 2020, before the Alpha, Beta and Delta variants emerged in the United States. About 2 million PBMCs per well were cultured in IMDM with approximately 5% human AB serum and 8.5 to 10 IU/ml IL-2, plus 10 ug/ml peptide pools. On days 3 and 7, half of the culture medium was replaced with fresh IL-2-containing medium. After 9 to 11 days of culture, CD4+ T cells were isolated by negative selection with the EasySep CD4+ T cell isolation kit. Ficoll-Paque Plus gradient centrifugation was used to isolate PBMCs from whole blood, and the isolated PBMCs were then either used fresh or cryopreserved at -140C. In general, triplicate wells were set up for every culture condition.

The source is a human donor who had recovered from COVID-19. Sample: CD4+ T cells from blood, cultured in vitro. The V gene is TRBV11-2 and the J gene is TRBJ2-7; 8 of the junction bases match TRBD2. The DNA sequence reads TGTGCCAGCAGCTTAGAAACTAGCGGCTCCTACGAGCAGTACTTC. It codes for CASSLETSGSYEQYF.